These 2 T cell receptor beta chains share one sample of origin, sequenced in a study of T cell repertoires in cytomegalovirus infection. No antigens are known for them. TCRdb reanalysed the reads using MiXCR and keeps one entry per CDR3 protein. This table has hundreds of thousands of distinct CDR3 sequences, roughly 30% appearing once. The material was cultured CD8+ T cells from PBMCs, obtained from culture after CMV antigen stimulation. The receptors were gathered from a human donor in good health (CMV status not recorded). Some clones in this sample may be carry-over from other donors' samples.

V is TRBV29-1 and J is TRBJ2-5, with a possible D match to TRBD2 (5 bases). The V and J ends lost 2 bases and 9 bases respectively, with 10 bases between them. The CDR3 is made up of 11 amino acids. The germline CDR1 and CDR2 sequences are SQVTM and ANQGSEA. CDR3 coding DNA: TGCAGCGTTGAACAGAGGGCGGCCCAGTACTTC. Amino acids: CSVEQRAAQYF.

The V and J genes are TRBV27 and TRBJ2-2, with D unclear. The CDR3 consists of 14 residues. Germline CDR1 MNHEY, CDR2 SMNVEV (reference sequence). V lost 7 bases and J 1 base, leaving 10 bases between the germline ends. CDR3 bases: TGTGCCAGCATCCTAAGACAGAACACCGGGGAGCTGTTTTTT. Its protein product is CASILRQNTGELFF.